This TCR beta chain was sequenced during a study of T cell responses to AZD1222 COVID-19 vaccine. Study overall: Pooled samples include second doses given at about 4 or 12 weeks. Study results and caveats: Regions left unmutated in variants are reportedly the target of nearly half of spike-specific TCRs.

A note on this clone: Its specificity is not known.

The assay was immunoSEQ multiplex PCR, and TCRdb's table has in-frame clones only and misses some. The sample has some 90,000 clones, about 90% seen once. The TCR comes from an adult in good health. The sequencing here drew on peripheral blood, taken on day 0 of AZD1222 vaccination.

The CDR3 DNA reads TGTGCCAGCAGCCCCCTGGATGGGACTGGACACGGTGAGCAGTTCTTC. Translation: CASSPLDGTGHGEQFF. V and J are TRBV5-6 and TRBJ2-1; D is perhaps TRBD2 (6 bases). This CDR3 is 16 amino acids long. V was pared by 4 bases and J by 9 bases, with 23 bases between. Germline CDR1 is SGHDT and CDR2 is YYEEEE.